The T cell receptor beta chain described here comes from a study of T cells in Graves' hyperthyroidism and ophthalmopathy. Findings and caveats of the study: Blood held most thyroid clonotypes expanded above 0.001 frequency.

Looked up from germline, CDR1 is KGHDR and CDR2 is SFDVKD. V shed 6 bases and J shed 5 bases, with 10 bases lying between them. The CDR3 totals 14 residues. Thyroid ultrasound and orbital computed tomography, with clinical symptoms and serum thyroxine and TRAb, informed diagnoses. The source material, RNA transcripts, was used to amplify TCR beta CDR3 regions. The TCR CDR3 was amplified in a first-round RT-PCR using the HTBI primer set. TCRdb processed the multiplex PCR reads anew with MiXCR; each CDR3 protein has one entry. Counted here are 500,000 to 600,000 distinct CDR3 sequences, 16% occurring once; the ten biggest clones make up 15% to 20%. This clonotype was counted only a few times. Its target is unknown.

The clonotype comes from a woman younger than 35 with Graves' hyperthyroidism. Sequenced input: blood. V and J are TRBV24-1 and TRBJ1-6; D is unclear. The CDR3 loop is CATSSGVNNSPLHF. The CDR3 DNA sequence: TGTGCCACCAGTTCAGGAGTGAATAATTCACCCCTCCACTTT.